This is a list of T cell receptor beta chains from one sample in a study of blood T cells in healthy people across ages. Each CDR3 protein is one row after TCRdb ran MiXCR on the 5' RACE reads. The sample has fewer than 800,000 distinct CDR3 sequences, approximately 25% seen once. These data were also reused for a study on T cells of mothers and their children.

The sequenced material came from blood. These TCRs come from a boy aged 5 to 17 in good health. Each CDR3 is given with its conserved first and last residue. The order of the fields is clone size, J gene, V gene, D gene, CDR3 DNA, CDR3 protein. The D gene is left open where the match is weak. The size of a clone is reported for some rows only, either as once, few or many, or as a class for expanded clones.

clone size: -
J gene: TRBJ2-3
V gene: TRBV10-3
D gene: -
CDR3 DNA: TGTGCCATCAGTGACCCGGACCACGGCACAGATACGCAGTATTTT
CDR3 protein: CAISDPDHGTDTQYF

clone size: few
J gene: TRBJ2-7
V gene: TRBV28
D gene: -
CDR3 DNA: TGTGCCAGCACTCCCCTACCCTCCTACGAGCAGTACTTC
CDR3 protein: CASTPLPSYEQYF

clone size: -
J gene: TRBJ2-1
V gene: TRBV9
D gene: TRBD1
CDR3 DNA: TGTGCCAGCGGGACAGGGTTTGGCAATGAGCAGTTCTTC
CDR3 protein: CASGTGFGNEQFF

clone size: few
J gene: TRBJ2-5
V gene: TRBV7-2
D gene: -
CDR3 DNA: TGTGCCAGCAGCCCTAGCTTCCAAGAGACCCAGTACTTC
CDR3 protein: CASSPSFQETQYF

clone size: -
J gene: TRBJ2-7
V gene: TRBV6-1
D gene: TRBD2
CDR3 DNA: TGTGCCAGCAGTCCGGGACTAGCGGGGGGGAACTCCTACGAGCAGTACTTC
CDR3 protein: CASSPGLAGGNSYEQYF

clone size: few
J gene: TRBJ2-1
V gene: TRBV4-3
D gene: TRBD1
CDR3 DNA: TGCGCCAGCAGTCCGACAGGGGTGGACTACAATGAGCAGTTCTTC
CDR3 protein: CASSPTGVDYNEQFF

clone size: -
J gene: TRBJ2-2
V gene: TRBV28
D gene: TRBD1
CDR3 DNA: TGTGCCACACAGACAGGGCGGATTAACACCGGGGAGCTGTTTTTT
CDR3 protein: CATQTGRINTGELFF

clone size: few
J gene: TRBJ2-6
V gene: TRBV27
D gene: -
CDR3 DNA: TGTGCCAGCAGTTTTGGGACGGGGGCCAACGTCCTGACTTTC
CDR3 protein: CASSFGTGANVLTF

clone size: -
J gene: TRBJ2-7
V gene: TRBV6-1
D gene: TRBD2
CDR3 DNA: TGTGCCAGCAGCGCTGCAATAGCGGGAGGGTCGGGAGAGCAGTACTTC
CDR3 protein: CASSAAIAGGSGEQYF

clone size: -
J gene: TRBJ1-4
V gene: TRBV20-1
D gene: -
CDR3 DNA: TGCAGTGCTTCGCAGGGGACGTCTGAAAAACTGTTTTTT
CDR3 protein: CSASQGTSEKLFF

clone size: few
J gene: TRBJ2-5
V gene: TRBV29-1
D gene: TRBD2
CDR3 DNA: TGCAGCGGGAAGACTAGCGGGGGGCGTTACTTC
CDR3 protein: CSGKTSGGRYF

clone size: -
J gene: TRBJ2-7
V gene: TRBV27
D gene: -
CDR3 DNA: TGTGCCAGCAGTTACGGACCGACTAACTCCTACGAGCAGTACTTC
CDR3 protein: CASSYGPTNSYEQYF

clone size: few
J gene: TRBJ1-1
V gene: TRBV29-1
D gene: -
CDR3 DNA: TGCAGCGTTGGGGCAGCTGGAACTGAAGCTTTCTTT
CDR3 protein: CSVGAAGTEAFF

clone size: once
J gene: TRBJ2-3
V gene: TRBV12-3/TRBV12-4
D gene: -
CDR3 DNA: TGTGCCAGCAGACGCGACAGGCGCACAGATACGCAGTATTTT
CDR3 protein: CASRRDRRTDTQYF

clone size: -
J gene: TRBJ1-5
V gene: TRBV4-2
D gene: -
CDR3 DNA: TGTGCCAGCAGCCAAGAGGGGGAGAGCAATCAGCCCCAGCATTTT
CDR3 protein: CASSQEGESNQPQHF

clone size: few
J gene: TRBJ1-5
V gene: TRBV5-1
D gene: -
CDR3 DNA: TGCGCCAGCAGCCGTGACGGCGGACGGCAGCCCCAGCATTTT
CDR3 protein: CASSRDGGRQPQHF

clone size: -
J gene: TRBJ2-1
V gene: TRBV9
D gene: TRBD2
CDR3 DNA: TGTGCCAGCAGCGTAGGGGAGGGAACCTACAATGAGCAGTTCTTC
CDR3 protein: CASSVGEGTYNEQFF

clone size: -
J gene: TRBJ2-1
V gene: TRBV12-3/TRBV12-4
D gene: TRBD2
CDR3 DNA: TGTGCCAGCAGTTTAGACCCTCTAGCGGGAGGTGACAATGAGCAGTTCTTC
CDR3 protein: CASSLDPLAGGDNEQFF

clone size: -
J gene: TRBJ2-3
V gene: TRBV5-4
D gene: TRBD1
CDR3 DNA: TGTGCCAGCAGCGTAGCCGGGACAGGGGTAGATACGCAGTATTTT
CDR3 protein: CASSVAGTGVDTQYF

clone size: few
J gene: TRBJ2-6
V gene: TRBV24-1
D gene: -
CDR3 DNA: TGTGCCACCAGTGATCCTCCGACACCCAGCTCTGGGGCCAACGTCCTGACTTTC
CDR3 protein: CATSDPPTPSSGANVLTF

clone size: few
J gene: TRBJ1-5
V gene: TRBV12-3/TRBV12-4
D gene: -
CDR3 DNA: TGTGCCAGCAGTTCCGGGCCTTTAAATCAGCCCCAGCATTTT
CDR3 protein: CASSSGPLNQPQHF

clone size: -
J gene: TRBJ2-7
V gene: TRBV20-1
D gene: -
CDR3 DNA: TGCAGTGCTAGTTTTAAAGAGGGTCGCTCCTACGAGCAGTACTTC
CDR3 protein: CSASFKEGRSYEQYF

clone size: few
J gene: TRBJ1-1
V gene: TRBV12-3/TRBV12-4
D gene: -
CDR3 DNA: TGTGCCAGCAGTTTATGGTCCGGGTCTGGGAATGAAGCTTTCTTT
CDR3 protein: CASSLWSGSGNEAFF

clone size: -
J gene: TRBJ2-3
V gene: TRBV4-3
D gene: -
CDR3 DNA: TGCGCCAGCAGCCAAGACCTCTCACTAGCTGCGGGCCCAGATACGCAGTATTTT
CDR3 protein: CASSQDLSLAAGPDTQYF

clone size: few
J gene: TRBJ2-5
V gene: TRBV12-3/TRBV12-4
D gene: -
CDR3 DNA: TGTGCCAGCAGTTTACGGCCTGACGGGGAGACCCAGTACTTC
CDR3 protein: CASSLRPDGETQYF

clone size: -
J gene: TRBJ1-1
V gene: TRBV14
D gene: -
CDR3 DNA: TGTGCCAGCAGCCGCGAAGAGACAGATATGAACACTGAAGCTTTCTTT
CDR3 protein: CASSREETDMNTEAFF

clone size: -
J gene: TRBJ2-7
V gene: TRBV4-1
D gene: -
CDR3 DNA: TGCGCCAGCAGCCAAACGGCCGGAACCTACGAGCAGTACTTC
CDR3 protein: CASSQTAGTYEQYF

clone size: -
J gene: TRBJ1-1
V gene: TRBV28
D gene: -
CDR3 DNA: TGTGCCAGCAGTTCAACAGGGTTTTTTGCTGAAGCTTTCTTT
CDR3 protein: CASSSTGFFAEAFF

clone size: -
J gene: TRBJ2-3
V gene: TRBV9
D gene: -
CDR3 DNA: TGTGCCAGCAGCCCATACACCACAGATACGCAGTATTTT
CDR3 protein: CASSPYTTDTQYF

clone size: few
J gene: TRBJ2-7
V gene: TRBV29-1
D gene: -
CDR3 DNA: TGCAGCGTTGAACGTCCGGGGACCCCCTACGAGCAGTACTTC
CDR3 protein: CSVERPGTPYEQYF

clone size: -
J gene: TRBJ2-7
V gene: TRBV7-6
D gene: -
CDR3 DNA: TGTGCCAGCAGCCTTGGGGGCGGGAGTGGCCACGAGCAGTACTTC
CDR3 protein: CASSLGGGSGHEQYF